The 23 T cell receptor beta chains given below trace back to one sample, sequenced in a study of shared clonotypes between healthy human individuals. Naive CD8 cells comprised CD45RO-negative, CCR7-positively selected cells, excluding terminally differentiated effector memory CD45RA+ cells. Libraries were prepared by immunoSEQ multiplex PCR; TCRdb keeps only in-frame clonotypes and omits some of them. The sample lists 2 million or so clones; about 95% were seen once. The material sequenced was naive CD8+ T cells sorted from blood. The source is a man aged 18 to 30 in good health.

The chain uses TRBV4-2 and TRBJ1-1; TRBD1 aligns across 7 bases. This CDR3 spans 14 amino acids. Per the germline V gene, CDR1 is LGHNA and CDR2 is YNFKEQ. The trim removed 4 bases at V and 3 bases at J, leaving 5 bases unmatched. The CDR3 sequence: CASSPGTADTEAFF. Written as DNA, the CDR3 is TGTGCCAGCAGCCCTGGGACAGCCGACACTGAAGCTTTCTTT.

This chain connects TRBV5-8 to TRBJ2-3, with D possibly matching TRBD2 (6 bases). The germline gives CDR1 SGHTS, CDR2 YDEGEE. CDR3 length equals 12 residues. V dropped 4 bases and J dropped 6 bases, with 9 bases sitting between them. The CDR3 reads CASSRRADTQYF. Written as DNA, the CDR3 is TGTGCCAGCAGCCGGAGGGCCGATACGCAGTATTTT.

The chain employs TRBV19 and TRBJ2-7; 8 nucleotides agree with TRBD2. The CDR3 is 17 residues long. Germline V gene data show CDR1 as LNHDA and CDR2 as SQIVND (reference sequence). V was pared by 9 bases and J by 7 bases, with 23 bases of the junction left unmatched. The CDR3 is CASARQAGLAQRGEQYF. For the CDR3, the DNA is TGTGCCAGCGCCCGGCAGGCTGGACTAGCTCAGAGAGGTGAGCAGTACTTC.

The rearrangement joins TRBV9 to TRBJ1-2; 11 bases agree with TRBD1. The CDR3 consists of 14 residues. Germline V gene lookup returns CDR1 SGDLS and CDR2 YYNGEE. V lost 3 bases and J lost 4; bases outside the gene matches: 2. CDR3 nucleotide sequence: TGTGCCAGCAGCGGGACAGGGGGCTTCTATGGCTACACCTTC. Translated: CASSGTGGFYGYTF.

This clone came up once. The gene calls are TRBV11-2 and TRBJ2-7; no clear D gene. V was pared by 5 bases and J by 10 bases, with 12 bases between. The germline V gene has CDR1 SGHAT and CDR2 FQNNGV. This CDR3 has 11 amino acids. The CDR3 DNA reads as TGTGCCAGCAGCCCACCAAGCGATCAGTACTTC. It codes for CASSPPSDQYF.

The CDR3 loop is CASSSWTSGTGELFF. CDR3 nucleotides: TGTGCCAGCAGTTCCTGGACTAGCGGGACCGGGGAGCTGTTTTTT. V and J are TRBV6-5 and TRBJ2-2; 11 nucleotides line up with TRBD2. CDR3 length: 15 residues. V shed 4 bases and J 5 bases; nucleotides not matched to a gene: 3. Germline CDR1 reads MNHEY; CDR2 reads SVGAGI.

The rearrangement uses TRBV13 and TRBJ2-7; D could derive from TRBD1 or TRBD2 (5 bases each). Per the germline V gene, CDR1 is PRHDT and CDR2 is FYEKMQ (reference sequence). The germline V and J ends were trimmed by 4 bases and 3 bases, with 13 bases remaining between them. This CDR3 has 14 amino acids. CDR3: CASSSRDVFYEQYF. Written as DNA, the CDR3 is TGTGCCAGCAGCTCCCGGGACGTATTCTACGAGCAGTACTTC. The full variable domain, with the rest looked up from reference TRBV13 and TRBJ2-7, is AAGVIQSPRHLIKEKRETATLKCYPIPRHDTVYWYQQGPGQDPQFLISFYEKMQSDKGSIPDRFSAQQFSDYHSELNMSSLELGDSALYFCASSSRDVFYEQYFGPGTRLTVT.

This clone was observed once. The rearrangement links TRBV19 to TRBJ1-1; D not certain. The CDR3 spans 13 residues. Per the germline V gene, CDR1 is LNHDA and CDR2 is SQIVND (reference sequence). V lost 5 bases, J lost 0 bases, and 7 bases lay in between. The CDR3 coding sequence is TGTGCCAGTAGTTCAAATATGAACACTGAAGCTTTCTTT. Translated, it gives CASSSNMNTEAFF.

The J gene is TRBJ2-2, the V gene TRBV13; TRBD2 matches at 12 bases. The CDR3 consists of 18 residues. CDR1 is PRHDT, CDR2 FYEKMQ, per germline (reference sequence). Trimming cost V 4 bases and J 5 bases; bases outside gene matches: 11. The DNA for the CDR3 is TGTGCCAGCAGCTCGGTTACAGGACTAGCGGGAAAAACCGGGGAGCTGTTTTTT. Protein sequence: CASSSVTGLAGKTGELFF.

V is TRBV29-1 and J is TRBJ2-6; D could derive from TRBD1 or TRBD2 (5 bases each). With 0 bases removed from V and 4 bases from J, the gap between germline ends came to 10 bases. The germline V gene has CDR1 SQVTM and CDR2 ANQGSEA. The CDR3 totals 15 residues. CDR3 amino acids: CSVEDWGSGANVLTF. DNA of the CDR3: TGCAGCGTTGAAGATTGGGGGTCCGGGGCCAACGTCCTGACTTTC.

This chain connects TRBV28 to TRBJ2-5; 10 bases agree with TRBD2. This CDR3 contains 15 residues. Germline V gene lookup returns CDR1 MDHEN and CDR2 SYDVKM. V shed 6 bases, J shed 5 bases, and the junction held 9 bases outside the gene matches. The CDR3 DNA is TGTGCCAGCAGCTTTGGGCTAGCGGGGGCGGAGACCCAGTACTTC. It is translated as CASSFGLAGAETQYF.

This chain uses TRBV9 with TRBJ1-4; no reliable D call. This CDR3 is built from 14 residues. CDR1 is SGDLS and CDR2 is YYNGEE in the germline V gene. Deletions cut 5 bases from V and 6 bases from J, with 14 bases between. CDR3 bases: TGTGCCAGCAGTGACTCTCCGGCAGATGAAAAACTGTTTTTT. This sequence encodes CASSDSPADEKLFF.

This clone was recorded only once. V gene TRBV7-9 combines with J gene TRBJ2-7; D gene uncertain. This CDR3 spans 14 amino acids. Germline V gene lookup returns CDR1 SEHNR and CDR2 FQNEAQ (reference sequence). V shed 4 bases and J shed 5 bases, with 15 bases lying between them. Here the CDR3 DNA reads TGTGCCAGCAGCTCGGAAAACGAGGTACACGAGCAGTACTTC. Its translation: CASSSENEVHEQYF.

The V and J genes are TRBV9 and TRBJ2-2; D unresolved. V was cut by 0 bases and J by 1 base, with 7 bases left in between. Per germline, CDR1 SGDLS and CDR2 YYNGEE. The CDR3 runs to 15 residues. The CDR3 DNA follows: TGTGCCAGCAGCGTAGCAATAGGGAACACCGGGGAGCTGTTTTTT. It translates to CASSVAIGNTGELFF.

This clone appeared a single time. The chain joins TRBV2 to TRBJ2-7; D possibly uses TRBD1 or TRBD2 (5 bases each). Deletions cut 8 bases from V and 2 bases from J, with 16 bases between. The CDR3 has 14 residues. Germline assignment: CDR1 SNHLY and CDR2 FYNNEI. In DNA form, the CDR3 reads TGTGCCAGCGAAGGGGACCTCAGGGCCTACGAGCAGTACTTC. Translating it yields CASEGDLRAYEQYF.

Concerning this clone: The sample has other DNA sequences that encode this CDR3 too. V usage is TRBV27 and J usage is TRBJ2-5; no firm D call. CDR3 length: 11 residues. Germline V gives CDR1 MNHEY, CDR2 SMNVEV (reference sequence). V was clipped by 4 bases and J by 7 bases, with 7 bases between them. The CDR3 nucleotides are TGTGCCAGCAGTTCCGGTGGGACCCAGTACTTC. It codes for CASSSGGTQYF.

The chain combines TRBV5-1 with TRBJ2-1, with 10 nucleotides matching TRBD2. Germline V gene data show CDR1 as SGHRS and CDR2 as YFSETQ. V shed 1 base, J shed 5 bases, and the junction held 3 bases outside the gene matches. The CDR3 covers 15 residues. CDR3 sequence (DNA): TGCGCCAGCAGCTTGCGGACTAGCGGAGACAATGAGCAGTTCTTC. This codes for CASSLRTSGDNEQFF.

CDR3 nucleotide sequence: TGTGCCAGCAGTTTTAAAGACAGGGGGGACCCCGGGGAGCAGTACTTC. It codes for CASSFKDRGDPGEQYF. The J gene is TRBJ2-7, the V gene TRBV28; 9 bases map to TRBD1. Germline trimming cut 3 bases from V and 7 bases from J; bases unmatched to any gene: 13. The CDR3 spans 16 residues. The germline gives CDR1 MDHEN, CDR2 SYDVKM.

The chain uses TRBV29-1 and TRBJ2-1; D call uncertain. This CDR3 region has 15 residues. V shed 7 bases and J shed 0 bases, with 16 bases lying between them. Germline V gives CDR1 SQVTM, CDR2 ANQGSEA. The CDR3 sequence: CSGTADEVSYNEQFF. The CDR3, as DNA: TGCAGCGGCACCGCCGACGAGGTCTCCTACAATGAGCAGTTCTTC.

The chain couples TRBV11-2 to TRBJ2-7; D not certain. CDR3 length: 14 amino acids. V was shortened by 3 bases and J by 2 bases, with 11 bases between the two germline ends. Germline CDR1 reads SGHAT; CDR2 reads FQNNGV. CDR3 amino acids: CASSLLAEAYEQYF. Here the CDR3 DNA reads TGTGCCAGCAGCTTGTTGGCCGAAGCCTACGAGCAGTACTTC.

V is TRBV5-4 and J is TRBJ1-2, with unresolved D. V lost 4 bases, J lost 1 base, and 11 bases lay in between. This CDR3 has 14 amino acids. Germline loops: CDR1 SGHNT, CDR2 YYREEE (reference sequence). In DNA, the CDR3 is TGTGCCAGCAGCGCCGACCGGATTAACTATGGCTACACCTTC. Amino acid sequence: CASSADRINYGYTF.

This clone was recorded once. This CDR3 is CATVGEGSYNEQFF. CDR3 DNA: TGTGCCACCGTGGGGGAGGGCTCCTACAATGAGCAGTTCTTC. The rearrangement uses TRBV6-5 and TRBJ2-1, with 7 bases fitting TRBD2. The CDR3 length is 14 residues. The germline V gene has CDR1 MNHEY and CDR2 SVGAGI. The trim removed 10 bases at V and 0 bases at J, leaving 6 bases unmatched.

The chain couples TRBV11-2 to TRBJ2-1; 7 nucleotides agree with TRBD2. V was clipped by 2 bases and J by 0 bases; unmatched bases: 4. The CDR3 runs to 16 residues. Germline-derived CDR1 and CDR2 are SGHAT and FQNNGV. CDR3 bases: TGTGCCAGCAGCTTAAATGGCGGGAGCTCCTACAATGAGCAGTTCTTC. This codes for CASSLNGGSSYNEQFF.